Included here is one TCR beta chain sequence, with context. The data were produced by immunoSEQ multiplex PCR, yet TCRdb's version contains in-frame clones alone and is incomplete. The table shows fewer than 30,000 clones, with around 53% occurring only once. This record comes from a study of early stage breast cancer tumors. Across the whole study: Around 10-fold was the mean read coverage per sample.

This receptor was taken from a person aged 45 to 59 with breast cancer. Source material: breast tumor tissue.

CDR3 in amino acids: CASRGWGREKLFF. The CDR3 region has the DNA TGTGCCAGCAGGGGGTGGGGGCGTGAAAAACTGTTTTTT. V and J are TRBV5-6 and TRBJ1-4; the D gene is possibly TRBD1 (6 bases). Trimming pared 5 bases from V and 7 bases from J, leaving 12 bases between. The CDR3 extends over 13 amino acids. Germline V gives CDR1 SGHDT, CDR2 YYEEEE.